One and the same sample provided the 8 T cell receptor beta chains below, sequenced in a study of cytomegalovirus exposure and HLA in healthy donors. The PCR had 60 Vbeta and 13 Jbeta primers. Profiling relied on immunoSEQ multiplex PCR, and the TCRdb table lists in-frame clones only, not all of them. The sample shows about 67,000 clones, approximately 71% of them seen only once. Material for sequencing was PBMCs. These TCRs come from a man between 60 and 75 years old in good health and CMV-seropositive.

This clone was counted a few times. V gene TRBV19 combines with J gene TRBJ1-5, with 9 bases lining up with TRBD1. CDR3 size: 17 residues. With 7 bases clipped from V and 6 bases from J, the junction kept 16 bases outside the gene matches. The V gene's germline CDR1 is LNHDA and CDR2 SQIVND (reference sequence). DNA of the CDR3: TGTGCCAGTACCTTGGGCCCGGGACAGGGCTCGACTCAGCCCCAGCATTTT. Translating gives CASTLGPGQGSTQPQHF.

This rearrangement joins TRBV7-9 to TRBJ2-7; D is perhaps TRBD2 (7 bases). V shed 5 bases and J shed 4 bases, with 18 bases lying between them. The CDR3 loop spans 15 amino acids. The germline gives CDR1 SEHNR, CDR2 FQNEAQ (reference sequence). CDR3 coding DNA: TGTGCCAGCAGCGAAGGGGGGAGGGGTCCGTACGAGCAGTACTTC. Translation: CASSEGGRGPYEQYF.

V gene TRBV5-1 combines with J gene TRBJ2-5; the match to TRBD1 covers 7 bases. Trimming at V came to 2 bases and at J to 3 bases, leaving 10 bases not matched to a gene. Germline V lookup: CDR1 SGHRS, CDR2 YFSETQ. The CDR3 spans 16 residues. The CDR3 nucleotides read TGCGCCAGCAGCTTCAGACAGGGCGAGGGAGAAGAGACCCAGTACTTC. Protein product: CASSFRQGEGEETQYF.

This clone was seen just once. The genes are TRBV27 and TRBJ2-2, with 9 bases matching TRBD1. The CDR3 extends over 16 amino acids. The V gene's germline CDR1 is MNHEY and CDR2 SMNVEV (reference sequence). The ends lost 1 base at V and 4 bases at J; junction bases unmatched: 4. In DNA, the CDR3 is TGTGCCAGCAGTTTATTAAGGACAGGGGTCACCGGGGAGCTGTTTTTT. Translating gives CASSLLRTGVTGELFF.

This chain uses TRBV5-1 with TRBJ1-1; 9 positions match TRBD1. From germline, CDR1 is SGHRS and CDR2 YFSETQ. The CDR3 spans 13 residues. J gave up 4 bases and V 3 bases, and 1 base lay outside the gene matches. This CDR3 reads CASSSTGGTEAFF. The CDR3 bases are TGCGCCAGCAGCTCGACAGGGGGCACTGAAGCTTTCTTT.

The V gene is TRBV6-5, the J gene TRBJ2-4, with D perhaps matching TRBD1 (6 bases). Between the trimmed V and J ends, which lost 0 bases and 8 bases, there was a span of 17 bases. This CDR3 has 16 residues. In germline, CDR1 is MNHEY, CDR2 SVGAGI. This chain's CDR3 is CASSYSTVLGADIQYF. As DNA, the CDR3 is TGTGCCAGCAGTTACTCGACGGTTTTGGGGGCGGACATTCAGTACTTC.

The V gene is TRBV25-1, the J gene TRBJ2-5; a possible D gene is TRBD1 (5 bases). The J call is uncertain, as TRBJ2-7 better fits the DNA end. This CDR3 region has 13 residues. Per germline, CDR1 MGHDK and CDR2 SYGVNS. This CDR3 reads CASLSTASYEQYF. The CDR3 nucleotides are TGTGCCAGCCTCTCGACAGCCTCCTACGAGCAGTACTTC.

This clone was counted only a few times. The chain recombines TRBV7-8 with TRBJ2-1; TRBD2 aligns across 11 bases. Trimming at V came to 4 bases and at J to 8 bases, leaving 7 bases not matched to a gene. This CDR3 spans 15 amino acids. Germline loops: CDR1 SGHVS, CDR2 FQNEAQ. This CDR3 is CASSSSGGISYEQFF. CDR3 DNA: TGTGCCAGCAGCTCTAGCGGGGGGATTTCATATGAGCAGTTCTTC.